This TCR beta chain was documented in a study of T-cell memory formation after mild COVID-19. Overall study: TCR clusters mostly belonged to single donors.

Whole-study findings and limits: Second-wave clones peaking on day 37 lacked confirmed SARS-CoV-2 specificity. Later expanders leaned CD4+, whereas day 15 to 85 contracting clones were balanced CD4/CD8. The study found contracting CD4+ clones mainly in CM and EM and contracting CD8+ clones in EMRA.

This clonotype was seen more than once but under ten times. Its target is unknown. One entry per CDR3 protein results from TCRdb running MiXCR on the 5' RACE reads. The sample includes about 250,000 distinct CDR3 sequences, over 15% seen only once; the top ten take approximately 3.5%. Trimming removed 3 bases at V and 4 bases at J, with 8 bases between. The germline gives CDR1 LNHDA, CDR2 SQIVND (reference sequence). The CDR3 consists of 13 residues. The sequence was collected from a man in his late teens or twenties who had mild COVID-19 (a few samples of this study predate the infection). Cell type and time point are not known. Source material: PBMCs or a T cell subset sorted from them (not recorded which). This chain connects TRBV19 to TRBJ2-3, with no clear D. CDR3 residues: CASSIRGADTQYF. The CDR3 DNA sequence: TGTGCCAGTAGTATCAGAGGTGCAGATACGCAGTATTTT. The entire variable domain, with the rest obtained from reference TRBV19 and TRBJ2-3, is as follows: DGGITQSPKYLFRKEGQNVTLSCEQNLNHDAMYWYRQDPGQGLRLIYYSQIVNDFQKGDIAEGYSVSREKKESFPLTVTSAQKNPTAFYLCASSIRGADTQYFGPGTRLTVL.